This record concerns one TCR beta chain sequence. The ends were cut back, 7 bases at V and 0 bases at J, with 14 bases in the middle. Per germline, CDR1 SGHDT and CDR2 YYEEEE. CDR3 length equals 15 residues. This sample stems from a study of control samples from healthy donors and cancer patients. Some clones are missing from TCRdb's copy, which holds only in-frame ones; the method was immunoSEQ multiplex PCR. The sample contains fewer than 500,000 clones, 75% to 95% of which appear only once. This chain connects TRBV5-6 to TRBJ2-1, with D tentatively TRBD2 (6 bases). The sequenced material came from PBMCs. The sequence was obtained from a middle-aged man with head and neck cancer. Here the CDR3 DNA reads TGTGCCAGCGGTCCTCGGGAGCTCTCCTACAATGAGCAGTTCTTC. Translating gives CASGPRELSYNEQFF.